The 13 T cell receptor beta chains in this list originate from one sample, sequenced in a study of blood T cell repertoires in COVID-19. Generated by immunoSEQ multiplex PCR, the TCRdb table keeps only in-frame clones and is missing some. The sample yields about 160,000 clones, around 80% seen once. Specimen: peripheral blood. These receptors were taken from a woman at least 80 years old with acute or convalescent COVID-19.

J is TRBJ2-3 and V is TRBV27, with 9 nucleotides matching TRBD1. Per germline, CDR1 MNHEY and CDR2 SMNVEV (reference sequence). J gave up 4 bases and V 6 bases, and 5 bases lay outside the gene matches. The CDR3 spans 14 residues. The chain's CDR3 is CASRGDRVSDTQYF. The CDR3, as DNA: TGTGCCAGCAGGGGGGACAGGGTATCAGATACGCAGTATTTT.

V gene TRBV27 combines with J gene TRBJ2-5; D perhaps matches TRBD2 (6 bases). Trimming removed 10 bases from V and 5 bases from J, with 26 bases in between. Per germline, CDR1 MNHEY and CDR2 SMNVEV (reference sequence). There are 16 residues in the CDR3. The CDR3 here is CATAPNKIGEEETQYF. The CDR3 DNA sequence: TGTGCCACCGCCCCGAATAAGATTGGGGAGGAGGAGACCCAGTACTTC.

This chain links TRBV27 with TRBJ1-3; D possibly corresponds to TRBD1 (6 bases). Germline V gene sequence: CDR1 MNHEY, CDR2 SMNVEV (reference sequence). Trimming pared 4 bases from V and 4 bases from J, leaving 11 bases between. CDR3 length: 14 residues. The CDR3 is CASSSNREGNTIYF. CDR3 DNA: TGTGCCAGCAGTTCCAACAGGGAGGGAAACACCATATATTTT.

CDR3 loop: CASSMLGDNQPQHF. As DNA, the CDR3 is TGTGCCAGCAGCATGCTCGGGGACAATCAGCCCCAGCATTTT. The chain employs TRBV5-5 and TRBJ1-5, with D unresolved. V gave up 4 bases and J gave up 3 bases, with 11 bases separating them. Germline V CDR1 and CDR2: SGHKS, YYEKEE (reference sequence). The CDR3 contains 14 residues. The variable domain in full, with the rest retrieved from reference TRBV5-5 and TRBJ1-5, is DAGVTQSPTHLIKTRGQQVTLRCSPISGHKSVSWYQQVLGQGPQFIFQYYEKEERGRGNFPDRFSARQFPNYSSELNVNALLLGDSALYLCASSMLGDNQPQHFGDGTRLSIL.

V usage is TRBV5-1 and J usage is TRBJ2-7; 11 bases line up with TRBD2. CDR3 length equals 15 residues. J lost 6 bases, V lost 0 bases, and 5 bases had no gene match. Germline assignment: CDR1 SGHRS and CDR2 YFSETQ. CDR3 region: CASSLGNSGRGEQYF. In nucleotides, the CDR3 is TGCGCCAGCAGCTTGGGAAATAGCGGGAGGGGCGAGCAGTACTTC.

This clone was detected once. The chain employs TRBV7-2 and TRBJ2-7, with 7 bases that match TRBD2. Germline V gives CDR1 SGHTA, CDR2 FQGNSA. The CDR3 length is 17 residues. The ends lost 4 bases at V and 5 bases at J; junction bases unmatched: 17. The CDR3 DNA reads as TGTGCCAGCAGCTATGGGGCGGGCCCGAAGGGAGGGCACGAGCAGTACTTC. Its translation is CASSYGAGPKGGHEQYF.

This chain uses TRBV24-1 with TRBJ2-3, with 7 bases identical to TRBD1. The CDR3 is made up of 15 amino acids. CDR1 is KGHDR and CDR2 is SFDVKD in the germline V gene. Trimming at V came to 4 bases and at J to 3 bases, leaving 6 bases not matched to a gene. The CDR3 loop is CATSDPRQGTDTQYF. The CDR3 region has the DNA TGTGCCACCAGTGACCCTCGACAGGGAACAGATACGCAGTATTTT.

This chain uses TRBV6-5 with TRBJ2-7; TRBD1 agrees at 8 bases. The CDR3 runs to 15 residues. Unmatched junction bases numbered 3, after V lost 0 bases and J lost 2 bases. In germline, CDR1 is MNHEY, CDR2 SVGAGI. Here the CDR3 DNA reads TGTGCCAGCAGTTACTCTGGGACAGGAACCTACGAGCAGTACTTC. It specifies CASSYSGTGTYEQYF.

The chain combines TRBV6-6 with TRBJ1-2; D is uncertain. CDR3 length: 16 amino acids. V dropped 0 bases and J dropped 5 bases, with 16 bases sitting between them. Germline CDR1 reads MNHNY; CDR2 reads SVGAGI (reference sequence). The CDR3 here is CASSYSEGRGDYGYTF. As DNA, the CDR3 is TGTGCCAGCAGTTACTCGGAGGGTCGCGGGGATTATGGCTACACCTTC.

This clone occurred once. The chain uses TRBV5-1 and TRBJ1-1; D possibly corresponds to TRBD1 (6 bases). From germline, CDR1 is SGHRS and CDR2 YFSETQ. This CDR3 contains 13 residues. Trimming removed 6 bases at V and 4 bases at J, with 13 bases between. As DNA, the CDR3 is TGCGCCAGCAATCAGGGAGGGGGCACTGAAGCTTTCTTT. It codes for CASNQGGGTEAFF. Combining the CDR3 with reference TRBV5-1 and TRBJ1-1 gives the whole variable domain KAGVTQTPRYLIKTRGQQVTLSCSPISGHRSVSWYQQTPGQGLQFLFEYFSETQRNKGNFPGRFSGRQFSNSRSEMNVSTLELGDSALYLCASNQGGGTEAFFGQGTRLTVV.

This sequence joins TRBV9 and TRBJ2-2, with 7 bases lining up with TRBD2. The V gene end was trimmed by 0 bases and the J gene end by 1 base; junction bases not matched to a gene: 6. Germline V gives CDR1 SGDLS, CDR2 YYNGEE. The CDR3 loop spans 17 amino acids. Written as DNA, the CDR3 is TGTGCCAGCAGCGTAGAAGAGGGGAGGGGGAACACCGGGGAGCTGTTTTTT. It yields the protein CASSVEEGRGNTGELFF.

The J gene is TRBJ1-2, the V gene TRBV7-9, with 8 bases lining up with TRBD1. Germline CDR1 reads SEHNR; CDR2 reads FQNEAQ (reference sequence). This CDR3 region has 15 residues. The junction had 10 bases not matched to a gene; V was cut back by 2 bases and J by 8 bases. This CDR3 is CASSLTGQVTEGYTF. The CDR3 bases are TGTGCCAGCAGCTTAACGGGACAGGTGACGGAAGGCTACACCTTC.

The CDR3 spells CASNPTGQGFFYGYTF. The CDR3 DNA reads TGTGCCAGCAACCCAACCGGACAGGGCTTTTTCTATGGCTACACCTTC. The rearrangement uses TRBV21-1 and TRBJ1-2; the table names TRBD1, a call not compared with the DNA. TRBV21-1 is an annotated pseudogene. The CDR3 loop spans 16 amino acids.